Listed here is a single TCR beta chain. This sample was taken from a study of blood T cell repertoires in COVID-19. Assay used: immunoSEQ multiplex PCR; TCRdb lists only in-frame clones, some missing. The repertoire has fewer than 250,000 clones, around 86% of them found once; the top ten carry 3.8%. The CDR3 totals 16 residues. Germline trimming cut 7 bases from V and 0 bases from J; bases unmatched to any gene: 9. Germline CDR1 MDHEN, CDR2 SYDVKM. V gene TRBV28 combines with J gene TRBJ2-1; 7 nucleotides agree with TRBD2. The material sequenced was PBMCs or T cells enriched from blood (not recorded which). The sequence was obtained from a woman aged 40 to 50 with acute COVID-19. The CDR3 sequence: CASKGAGGGSYNEQFF. CDR3 sequence (DNA): TGTGCCAGCAAGGGCGCGGGCGGGGGCTCCTACAATGAGCAGTTCTTC.